These 18 T cell receptor beta chains originate from one sample sequenced in a study of blood T cells in healthy people across ages. Primed by a sample-barcoded 5' primer and a J-beta primer mix, a second PCR proceeded for roughly 6 to 12 cycles. One entry per CDR3 protein, called by TCRdb with MiXCR from the 5' RACE reads. This sample has more than 900,000 distinct CDR3 sequences, with 25% to 30% found just once. This same sample was also part of a study on T cells of mothers and their children.

Sequenced input: blood. Every receptor here comes from a woman aged 40 to 49 in good health.

The rearrangement links TRBV7-2 to TRBJ2-3; 10 nucleotides match TRBD2. The CDR3 is 19 amino acids. Germline lookup yields CDR1 SGHTA and CDR2 FQGNSA. V lost 1 base, J lost 4 bases, and 14 bases stayed unmatched. CDR3 in amino acids: CASSLGVLGAGGPPDTQYF. CDR3 bases: TGTGCCAGCAGCTTAGGAGTTTTGGGAGCGGGGGGGCCCCCAGATACGCAGTATTTT.

The genes are TRBV29-1 and TRBJ1-5, with TRBD1 identical over 9 bases. The V and J ends lost 4 bases and 6 bases, in that order; junction bases with no gene match: 7. The CDR3 length is 14 residues. The germline gives CDR1 SQVTM, CDR2 ANQGSEA. The CDR3 bases are TGCAGCGTTGTAGTAGGACAGGGGATTCAGCCCCAGCATTTT. Residues: CSVVVGQGIQPQHF.

The CDR3 coding sequence is TGTGCCAGCAGAATTCACGGGGCGGGTGAAAAACTGTTTTTT. Encoded protein: CASRIHGAGEKLFF. The chain is built from TRBV28 and TRBJ1-4; D is perhaps TRBD1 (5 bases). CDR1 is MDHEN, CDR2 SYDVKM, per germline. Trimming took off 6 bases at V and 7 bases at J, with 15 bases between the two ends. The CDR3 runs to 14 residues. Full variable domain (rest looked up from reference TRBV28 and TRBJ1-4): DVKVTQSSRYLVKRTGEKVFLECVQDMDHENMFWYRQDPGLGLRLIYFSYDVKMKEKGDIPEGYSVSREKKERFSLILESASTNQTSMYLCASRIHGAGEKLFFGSGTQLSVL.

The chain is built from TRBV6-5 and TRBJ1-1; D not certain. CDR1 and CDR2 from the germline V gene are MNHEY and SVGAGI. Trimming stripped 6 bases from V and 11 bases from J, with 13 bases between. This CDR3 region has 11 residues. The CDR3 region is CASSSERGAFF. The CDR3 nucleotides read TGTGCCAGCAGCTCCGAAAGAGGGGCTTTCTTT.

This clonotype was recorded at least ten times. The rearrangement links TRBV4-2 to TRBJ2-1, with TRBD2 identical over 8 bases. Germline loops: CDR1 LGHNA, CDR2 YNFKEQ. V lost 4 bases and J lost 6; bases outside the gene matches: 8. The CDR3 is 15 amino acids. CDR3 coding DNA: TGTGCCAGCAGCCCCCCGGGGGGGCTGGTCAATGAGCAGTTCTTC. Protein sequence: CASSPPGGLVNEQFF.

In this sample, this clonotype turned up many times. The chain employs TRBV28 and TRBJ1-2, with D unclear. The CDR3 spans 16 residues. V lost 3 bases and J 1 base, leaving 15 bases between the germline ends. CDR1 and CDR2 (germline): MDHEN, SYDVKM. CDR3 bases: TGTGCCAGCAGTTTCCGGCGCAGACGGTTTAACTATGGCTACACCTTC. Translating gives CASSFRRRRFNYGYTF.

This clonotype was seen only a few times. The rearrangement joins TRBV2 to TRBJ1-1; possible D gene TRBD1, 5 bases. The V gene lost 6 bases and the J gene lost 5 bases, with 13 bases spanning the gap. Germline V CDR1 and CDR2: SNHLY, FYNNEI. The CDR3 has 13 amino acids. The CDR3 bases are TGTGCCAGCAGGCCCCAGGGTTGGACTGAAGCTTTCTTT. This translates into CASRPQGWTEAFF.

As to this clonotype: An end of the junction differs from the germline gene, which may be a read error. CDR3 loop: CASSEGVVSQGRTEAFF. CDR3 sequence (DNA): TGTGCCAGTAGTGAAGGGGTTGTTAGTCAGGGGAGAACTGAAGCTTTCTTT. This rearrangement joins TRBV2 to TRBJ1-1, with D possibly matching TRBD1 (6 bases). The CDR3 sequence is 17 residues long. In germline, CDR1 is SNHLY, CDR2 FYNNEI.

This clonotype was detected ten times or more. This chain joins TRBV27 and TRBJ2-1; 10 bases are a match to TRBD1. Losses at the gene ends were 6 bases for V and 2 bases for J; bases not matched to a gene: 7. This CDR3 has 16 amino acids. The germline V gene has CDR1 MNHEY and CDR2 SMNVEV (reference sequence). CDR3 in amino acids: CASSSPGTGAYNEQFF. Here the CDR3 DNA reads TGTGCCAGCAGCTCCCCCGGGACAGGGGCCTACAATGAGCAGTTCTTC.

Only a few counts were recorded for this clonotype. This chain uses TRBV15 with TRBJ2-3; TRBD1 matches 8 bases. This CDR3 is 17 amino acids long. Germline V lookup: CDR1 LNHNV, CDR2 YYDKDF (reference sequence). Losses at the gene ends were 3 bases for V and 1 base for J; bases not matched to a gene: 9. The CDR3 is CATSREWTGRGTDTQYF. CDR3 nucleotide sequence: TGTGCCACCAGCAGGGAGTGGACAGGGCGGGGCACAGATACGCAGTATTTT.

This clonotype came up a few times. Here the CDR3 DNA reads TGTGCCAGCAGCTCCAACCGAGCGGGGGGAATCCCCGAGCAGTACTTC. This encodes CASSSNRAGGIPEQYF. The V gene is TRBV13, the J gene TRBJ2-7; the match to TRBD2 covers 9 bases. The V gene's germline CDR1 is PRHDT and CDR2 FYEKMQ (reference sequence). This CDR3 is built from 16 residues. Unmatched junction bases numbered 13, after V lost 4 bases and J lost 6 bases.

The rearrangement links TRBV7-2 to TRBJ1-6; D might be TRBD1 (5 bases). CDR3 length: 16 residues. V lost 1 base and J lost 6, with 13 bases in between. From germline, CDR1 is SGHTA and CDR2 FQGNSA. CDR3 sequence: CASSLGPSGVNSPLHF. The CDR3 bases are TGTGCCAGCAGCTTAGGACCGTCGGGGGTTAATTCACCCCTCCACTTT.

The V gene is TRBV7-9, the J gene TRBJ1-1; TRBD1 aligns across 7 bases. This CDR3 spans 15 amino acids. Germline trimming cut 5 bases from V and 5 bases from J; bases unmatched to any gene: 11. Germline lookup yields CDR1 SEHNR and CDR2 FQNEAQ (reference sequence). The CDR3 spells CASSLTGEVITEAFF. The CDR3 DNA follows: TGTGCCAGCAGCCTAACAGGGGAAGTTATAACTGAAGCTTTCTTT.

The chain is built from TRBV6-2 or TRBV6-3 and TRBJ2-5, with 10 bases lining up with TRBD2. This CDR3 contains 15 residues. CDR1 and CDR2 from the germline V gene are MNHEY and SVGEGT. With V trimmed by 0 bases and J by 11 bases, 9 bases remained unmatched. The DNA for the CDR3 is TGTGCCAGCAGTTACTCCGGACTAGCGGTCGATGAGCAGTACTTC. Protein sequence: CASSYSGLAVDEQYF.

This clonotype was found many times. The J gene is TRBJ2-1, the V gene TRBV5-1; D gene uncertain. Germline V lookup: CDR1 SGHRS, CDR2 YFSETQ. The CDR3 totals 15 residues. With 2 bases removed from V and 0 bases from J, the gap between germline ends came to 9 bases. For the CDR3, the DNA is TGCGCCAGCAGCTTCGATAGTACCTCCTACAATGAGCAGTTCTTC. It yields the protein CASSFDSTSYNEQFF.

The chain uses TRBV20-1 and TRBJ1-2, with no clear D. This CDR3 has 13 residues. From germline, CDR1 is DFQATT and CDR2 SNEGSKA (reference sequence). V was pared by 3 bases and J by 4 bases, with 12 bases between. The CDR3 DNA follows: TGCAGTGCTAGGGCCCCGCCGCCCTATGGCTACACCTTC. The encoded protein is CSARAPPPYGYTF.

The table lists this clonotype with many counts. The chain couples TRBV4-1 to TRBJ1-6; maybe TRBD1 (6 bases). Germline assignment: CDR1 MGHRA and CDR2 YSYEKL. CDR3 length equals 16 residues. The germline V and J ends were trimmed by 4 bases and 7 bases, with 17 bases remaining between them. CDR3 nucleotide sequence: TGCGCCAGCAGCCGCACAGGGAATCGCCAGAATTCACCCCTCCACTTT. It yields the protein CASSRTGNRQNSPLHF.

This clonotype was seen repeatedly, ten times or more. This chain joins TRBV7-2 and TRBJ2-5; 15 bases line up with TRBD2. The CDR3 length is 18 residues. The germline V gene encodes CDR1 SGHTA and CDR2 FQGNSA. V gave up 4 bases and J gave up 2 bases; unmatched junction bases: 8. In nucleotides, the CDR3 is TGTGCCAGCAGCTCCCCCCACGGACTAGCGGGGGGGCAAGAGACCCAGTACTTC. Amino acids: CASSSPHGLAGGQETQYF.